Sequencing of this T cell receptor beta chain was carried out in a study of breast tumors, draining lymph nodes, adjacent tissues. Overall study findings and caveats: Compared with lymph nodes, tumors were less diverse; compared with nontumor tissue, more. Findings are consistent with lymph node origin and intratumoral expansion of most tumor T cells.

With regard to this clonotype: Its antigen is as yet unknown.

TCRdb fed the multiplex PCR reads into MiXCR, producing one record per CDR3 protein. The sample has roughly 12,000 distinct CDR3 sequences, 50% to 60% seen once. V was clipped by 6 bases and J by 6 bases; unmatched bases: 17. This CDR3 is 16 amino acids long. CDR1 is SQVTM, CDR2 ANQGSEA, per germline. V is TRBV29-1 and J is TRBJ2-7; 10 bases fit TRBD2. What was sequenced was breast tumor tissue. The clonotype originates from a female donor with breast cancer. Some clones in this sample may be carry-over from other donors' samples. For the CDR3, the DNA is TGCAGCGTATATAAAACAGCGGGAGGGGCCCCCGGCGAGCAGTACTTC. Protein: CSVYKTAGGAPGEQYF.